What follows are 5 T cell receptor beta chains derived from one specimen sequenced in a study of T cells in Graves' hyperthyroidism and ophthalmopathy. The TCR beta CDR3 regions underwent amplification using RNA transcripts as the source. The TCR CDR3 was amplified in a first-round RT-PCR using the HTBI primer set. Via MiXCR, TCRdb re-called the multiplex PCR reads, giving one row per CDR3 protein. The sample lists over 250,000 distinct CDR3 sequences, about an eighth occurring once. The specimen was blood. The origin of the receptors is a woman aged 35 to 49 with Graves' ophthalmopathy.

This clonotype was seen ten or more times. The J gene is TRBJ1-5, the V gene TRBV28; no definite D call. CDR1 is MDHEN and CDR2 is SYDVKM in the germline V gene. The CDR3 consists of 12 residues. Trimming took off 5 bases at V and 3 bases at J, with 5 bases between the two ends. CDR3 sequence (DNA): TGTGCCAGCAGTGGCCTCAATCAGCCCCAGCATTTT. Translation: CASSGLNQPQHF. The entire variable domain, with the rest obtained from reference TRBV28 and TRBJ1-5, is as follows: DVKVTQSSRYLVKRTGEKVFLECVQDMDHENMFWYRQDPGLGLRLIYFSYDVKMKEKGDIPEGYSVSREKKERFSLILESASTNQTSMYLCASSGLNQPQHFGDGTRLSIL.

This clonotype was seen a few times. The chain employs TRBV19 and TRBJ2-7; the D gene is possibly TRBD1 (6 bases). Germline CDR1 reads LNHDA; CDR2 reads SQIVND (reference sequence). The CDR3 length is 15 residues. Trimming removed 3 bases from V and 2 bases from J, with 14 bases in between. The CDR3 DNA reads TGTGCCAGTAGTATCGCGGACAGTGTAACCTACGAGCAGTACTTC. Translation: CASSIADSVTYEQYF.

This chain uses TRBV7-9 with TRBJ2-2, with D possibly TRBD2 on 7 matching bases. Germline V gene data show CDR1 as SEHNR and CDR2 as FQNEAQ (reference sequence). This CDR3 contains 14 residues. Deletions cut 1 base from V and 6 bases from J, with 9 bases between. CDR3 loop: CASSLGGGPGELFF. For the CDR3, the DNA is TGTGCCAGCAGCTTAGGCGGGGGCCCCGGGGAGCTGTTTTTT. Drawing the rest from reference TRBV7-9 and TRBJ2-2, the complete variable domain is DTGVSQNPRHKITKRGQNVTFRCDPISEHNRLYWYRQTLGQGPEFLTYFQNEAQLEKSRLLSDRFSAERPKGSFSTLEIQRTEQGDSAMYLCASSLGGGPGELFFGEGSRLTVL.

This chain uses TRBV28 with TRBJ2-5, with TRBD2 matching 7 bases. CDR1 is MDHEN and CDR2 is SYDVKM in the germline V gene. This CDR3 region has 12 residues. V gave up 8 bases and J gave up 7 bases; unmatched junction bases: 7. The chain's CDR3 is CASWPREGTQYF. The DNA of the CDR3 is TGTGCCAGCTGGCCCAGGGAGGGGACCCAGTACTTC.

This clonotype was counted once. The CDR3 region has the DNA TGTGCCAGCAGTTACTCGGGATTGGAACTACTTAATTCACCCCTCCACTTT. Translation gives CASSYSGLELLNSPLHF. The chain has TRBV6-2 or TRBV6-3 and TRBJ1-6; D remains unclear. The germline gives CDR1 MNHEY, CDR2 SVGEGT. Trimming shortened V by 0 bases and J by 6 bases, and 15 bases separated the two germline ends. The CDR3 extends over 17 amino acids.